The 11 T cell receptor beta chains presented below share a single source sample, sequenced in a study of T cells after yellow fever vaccination. TCRdb recomputed calls from the 5' RACE reads with MiXCR, one row per CDR3 protein. In the table there are a few hundred thousand distinct CDR3 sequences, roughly 8.6% of which are singletons. Sequenced here: PBMCs, sampled more than 35 days after the first yellow fever vaccination. The receptors come from a man younger than 30 who received the YFV17D yellow fever vaccine.

This clonotype was counted a few times. The V gene is TRBV3-1, the J gene TRBJ2-1; 7 bases line up with TRBD2. CDR3 length: 16 residues. Germline V lookup: CDR1 LGHDT, CDR2 YNNKEL (reference sequence). Trimming at V came to 0 bases and at J to 1 base, leaving 3 bases not matched to a gene. CDR3: CASSQDRGGSYNEQFF. CDR3 bases: TGTGCCAGCAGCCAAGATCGCGGGGGTTCCTACAATGAGCAGTTCTTC.

The genes are TRBV20-1 and TRBJ1-1; tentatively, D is TRBD1 (5 bases). The V end lost 3 bases, the J end lost 0 bases, and 14 bases lay between the germline ends. This CDR3 region has 15 residues. Germline lookup yields CDR1 DFQATT and CDR2 SNEGSKA (reference sequence). In nucleotides, the CDR3 is TGCAGTGCTAGGAAGGACACCTACATGAACACTGAAGCTTTCTTT. The encoded protein is CSARKDTYMNTEAFF.

This clonotype was picked up a small number of times. V is TRBV5-1 and J is TRBJ2-5; TRBD2 aligns across 7 bases. The CDR3 runs 13 residues. Looked up from germline, CDR1 is SGHRS and CDR2 is YFSETQ. Trimming removed 7 bases from V and 0 bases from J; junction bases left unmatched: 3. CDR3 sequence reads: CASDGGYQETQYF. CDR3 nucleotide sequence: TGCGCCAGCGACGGGGGGTACCAAGAGACCCAGTACTTC. Combining the CDR3 with reference TRBV5-1 and TRBJ2-5 gives the whole variable domain KAGVTQTPRYLIKTRGQQVTLSCSPISGHRSVSWYQQTPGQGLQFLFEYFSETQRNKGNFPGRFSGRQFSNSRSEMNVSTLELGDSALYLCASDGGYQETQYFGPGTRLLVL.

The sample holds a few counts of this clonotype. V and J are TRBV11-2 and TRBJ2-5; D might be TRBD1 or TRBD2, each matching 5 bases. Trimming shortened V by 3 bases and J by 2 bases, and 16 bases separated the two germline ends. Germline-derived CDR1 and CDR2 are SGHAT and FQNNGV. The length of the CDR3 is 16 residues. In DNA, the CDR3 is TGTGCCAGCAGCTTCCGGGGCAGGGTGGGACAAGAGACCCAGTACTTC. Translated: CASSFRGRVGQETQYF.

The chain joins TRBV6-6 to TRBJ2-1; D gene unclear. Germline loops: CDR1 MNHNY, CDR2 SVGAGI (reference sequence). Trimming pared 4 bases from V and 7 bases from J, leaving 8 bases between. CDR3 length equals 12 residues. The CDR3 coding sequence is TGTGCCAGCAGTTCTTCCAAGAATGAGCAGTTCTTC. Amino acids: CASSSSKNEQFF.

This clonotype came up a few times. The V gene is TRBV4-1, the J gene TRBJ1-2; 8 bases are a match to TRBD1. Germline loops: CDR1 MGHRA, CDR2 YSYEKL. V lost 4 bases to trimming and J lost 7 bases; unmatched junction nucleotides: 8. This CDR3 has 14 amino acids. CDR3 in DNA: TGCGCCAGCAGCCGTATGACAGGGGAGGCTGGCTACACCTTC. This gives the protein CASSRMTGEAGYTF.

The rearrangement joins TRBV5-4 to TRBJ2-1, with D unresolved. Trimming took 0 bases from V and 7 from J, leaving 11 bases between them. The V gene's germline CDR1 is SGHNT and CDR2 YYREEE (reference sequence). There are 14 residues in the CDR3. In DNA, the CDR3 is TGTGCCAGCAGCTTGGGACCCCAAGCGAATGAGCAGTTCTTC. It translates to CASSLGPQANEQFF.

J is TRBJ2-1 and V is TRBV11-2; possibly TRBD1 or TRBD2 for D (5 bases each). Trimming stripped 1 base from V and 7 bases from J, with 17 bases between. Germline CDR1 SGHAT, CDR2 FQNNGV. This CDR3 is 16 amino acids long. DNA for the CDR3: TGTGCCAGCAGCTTAGGGGGGTCAGGGATGTGGAATGAGCAGTTCTTC. It encodes CASSLGGSGMWNEQFF.

This clonotype was seen a handful of times. This CDR3 reads CASSQAPRAGNEQYF. CDR3 sequence (DNA): TGCGCCAGCAGCCAAGCCCCCCGAGCAGGCAACGAGCAGTACTTC. V gene TRBV4-1 combines with J gene TRBJ2-7, with D hard to call. The CDR3 length is 15 residues. Deletions cut 1 base from V and 5 bases from J, with 15 bases between. The germline V gene encodes CDR1 MGHRA and CDR2 YSYEKL.

In this sample, this clonotype turned up a few times. The chain combines TRBV7-3 with TRBJ1-1; D is possibly TRBD1 (5 bases). The CDR3 covers 18 residues. Germline V gene data show CDR1 as SGHTA and CDR2 as FQGTGA. V lost 1 base and J 1 base, leaving 19 bases between the germline ends. The DNA for the CDR3 is TGTGCCAGCAGCTTAAGAGGTTTTAAAGAGGGGCGGAACACTGAAGCTTTCTTT. Protein sequence: CASSLRGFKEGRNTEAFF.

This clonotype occurred a few times. This chain connects TRBV5-1 to TRBJ2-2; 7 bases fit TRBD1. V dropped 0 bases and J dropped 0; count of bases not matched to a gene: 8. CDR3 length equals 18 residues. Germline values: CDR1 SGHRS, CDR2 YFSETQ. The CDR3 is CASSLVGQLNANTGELFF. CDR3 nucleotides: TGCGCCAGCAGCTTGGTGGGACAGTTAAACGCGAACACCGGGGAGCTGTTTTTT.